This passage covers 27 T cell receptor beta chains from one sample sequenced in a study of shared clonotypes between healthy human individuals. Naive CD8 isolation took CD45RO-negative cells positively selected for CCR7 and excluded terminally differentiated effector memory CD45RA+ cells. Clones were sequenced by immunoSEQ multiplex PCR, and TCRdb holds only the in-frame ones, with some missing. The sample holds roughly 600,000 clones, roughly 98% seen once. Sequencing was done on a sample of naive CD8+ T cells sorted from blood. These receptors all stem from a man aged 30 to 39 in good health.

The V gene is TRBV6-1, the J gene TRBJ2-1; 9 bases align to TRBD2. Looked up from germline, CDR1 is MNHNS and CDR2 is SASEGT. The CDR3 is 15 amino acids. Trimming removed 1 base from V and 10 bases from J; junction bases left unmatched: 8. Written as DNA, the CDR3 is TGTGCCAGCAGTGAAGACGGCGGGAGGGTCCGGGAGCAGTTCTTC. Translating gives CASSEDGGRVREQFF.

This chain uses TRBV5-1 with TRBJ1-1, with unresolved D. Germline V gives CDR1 SGHRS, CDR2 YFSETQ. This CDR3 is 14 amino acids long. The V end was cut by 4 bases, the J end by 3 bases, with 13 bases between. CDR3: CASSPGQVDTEAFF. The CDR3 nucleotides read TGCGCCAGCAGCCCTGGGCAGGTGGACACTGAAGCTTTCTTT. Full variable domain (missing parts from reference TRBV5-1 and TRBJ1-1): KAGVTQTPRYLIKTRGQQVTLSCSPISGHRSVSWYQQTPGQGLQFLFEYFSETQRNKGNFPGRFSGRQFSNSRSEMNVSTLELGDSALYLCASSPGQVDTEAFFGQGTRLTVV.

The CDR3 nucleotides are TGTGCCAGCAGCTTAACCCTCTCTAGGTCGGATGAGCAGTTCTTC. It is translated as CASSLTLSRSDEQFF. The rearrangement joins TRBV7-7 to TRBJ2-1; no clear D gene. Germline V gene sequence: CDR1 SSHAT, CDR2 FNYEAQ (reference sequence). This CDR3 comprises 15 residues. Deletions cut 2 bases from V and 8 bases from J, with 16 bases between.

This chain uses TRBV27 with TRBJ1-2; tentative D call: TRBD1 (5 bases). Germline-derived CDR1 and CDR2 are MNHEY and SMNVEV (reference sequence). V was pared by 7 bases and J by 6 bases, with 15 bases between. The CDR3 runs 13 residues. This CDR3 is CASTAGRLDGYTF. Written as DNA, the CDR3 is TGTGCCAGCACCGCGGGGCGGCTGGATGGCTACACCTTC.

This clone came up once. The rearrangement joins TRBV23-1 to TRBJ2-1, with 8 positions matching TRBD2. TRBV23-1 is an open reading frame whose function is uncertain. The CDR3 length is 16 residues. After removal of 8 bases from V and 5 bases from J, the junction contained 14 bases not matched to a gene. The CDR3 sequence is CASCLRSGSFNNEQFF. The CDR3 nucleotides are TGCGCCAGCTGTCTTAGGAGCGGGAGTTTCAACAATGAGCAGTTCTTC.

The chain couples TRBV11-2 to TRBJ2-2; no definite D call. V was clipped by 3 bases and J by 7 bases, with 15 bases between them. The CDR3 is 15 residues long. Germline values: CDR1 SGHAT, CDR2 FQNNGV. The CDR3 is CASSFSPDVGGELFF. The CDR3 bases are TGTGCCAGCAGCTTCAGCCCTGACGTTGGCGGGGAGCTGTTTTTT.

Only one count was recorded for this clone. This rearrangement joins TRBV4-1 to TRBJ2-5; 9 bases agree with TRBD2. The V gene's germline CDR1 is MGHRA and CDR2 YSYEKL. V dropped 2 bases and J dropped 1; count of bases not matched to a gene: 2. The CDR3 runs to 15 residues. The CDR3 is CASSQLTSGQETQYF. CDR3 bases: TGCGCCAGCAGCCAACTGACTAGCGGCCAAGAGACCCAGTACTTC.

V and J are TRBV9 and TRBJ2-5; tentative D call: TRBD1 (6 bases). The CDR3 extends over 14 amino acids. Germline CDR1 reads SGDLS; CDR2 reads YYNGEE. The ends were cut back, 0 bases at V and 5 bases at J, with 11 bases in the middle. The DNA of the CDR3 is TGTGCCAGCAGCGTAGGACAGGATTTCGAGACCCAGTACTTC. Translated: CASSVGQDFETQYF.

The CDR3 loop is CASSSTTGTGIYEQYF. CDR3 nucleotides: TGTGCCAGCAGCTCAACCACCGGGACAGGGATCTACGAGCAGTACTTC. The chain carries TRBV11-2 and TRBJ2-7, with 9 nucleotides matching TRBD1. The CDR3 runs to 16 residues. V lost 4 bases, J lost 3 bases, and 10 bases stayed unmatched. Germline V gene sequence: CDR1 SGHAT, CDR2 FQNNGV.

J is TRBJ2-3 and V is TRBV11-2, with D unresolved. This CDR3 comprises 13 residues. Trimming removed 0 bases from V and 5 bases from J, with 6 bases in between. CDR1 and CDR2 from the germline V gene are SGHAT and FQNNGV. The CDR3 here is CASSLELGDTQYF. As DNA, the CDR3 is TGTGCCAGCAGCTTAGAGCTGGGAGATACGCAGTATTTT.

J is TRBJ2-7 and V is TRBV27; TRBD1 is a possible D gene (5 bases). This CDR3 is built from 14 residues. Trimming removed 3 bases at V and 6 bases at J, with 15 bases between. CDR1 is MNHEY and CDR2 is SMNVEV in the germline V gene (reference sequence). This CDR3 reads CASSFFQGASEQYF. CDR3 bases: TGTGCCAGCAGTTTCTTTCAAGGGGCCTCCGAGCAGTACTTC.

The chain combines TRBV7-9 with TRBJ2-1; D assignment may be TRBD1 or TRBD2 (5 bases each). Per germline, CDR1 SEHNR and CDR2 FQNEAQ (reference sequence). The germline V and J ends were trimmed by 1 base and 3 bases, with 22 bases remaining between them. The CDR3 has 19 residues. The CDR3 sequence is CASSLVALRVSQDYNEQFF. CDR3 sequence (DNA): TGTGCCAGCAGCTTAGTAGCGCTCCGAGTCTCACAGGACTACAATGAGCAGTTCTTC.

This chain joins TRBV5-4 and TRBJ2-7; D uncertain. The CDR3 has 14 amino acids. Trimming cost V 0 bases and J 0 bases, with 7 bases left between them. The germline V gene has CDR1 SGHNT and CDR2 YYREEE (reference sequence). This CDR3 reads CASSLGHGSYEQYF. The CDR3 region has the DNA TGTGCCAGCAGCTTGGGACACGGCTCCTACGAGCAGTACTTC.

This CDR3 reads CASSQEFAANEGDTQYF. Written as DNA, the CDR3 is TGTGCCAGCAGCCAAGAATTCGCAGCGAATGAGGGAGATACGCAGTATTTT. The J gene is TRBJ2-3, the V gene TRBV14, with D possibly being TRBD2 (5 bases). With 0 bases removed from V and 5 bases from J, the gap between germline ends came to 18 bases. This CDR3 comprises 17 residues. Germline CDR1 is SGHDN and CDR2 is FVKESK.

The chain carries TRBV14 and TRBJ2-1; 7 nucleotides agree with TRBD1. Germline V gene data show CDR1 as SGHDN and CDR2 as FVKESK. V was pared by 3 bases and J by 4 bases, with 6 bases of the junction left unmatched. CDR3 length: 15 amino acids. The CDR3 nucleotides are TGTGCCAGCAGCCATCGGGACAGACCTTACAATGAGCAGTTCTTC. It specifies CASSHRDRPYNEQFF.

This clone has only one observation. The genes are TRBV7-9 and TRBJ1-3; 11 nucleotides line up with TRBD1. The V gene's germline CDR1 is SEHNR and CDR2 FQNEAQ (reference sequence). The CDR3 totals 15 residues. V dropped 5 bases and J dropped 2; count of bases not matched to a gene: 2. CDR3 amino acids: CASSGGQGAGNTIYF. Written as DNA, the CDR3 is TGTGCCAGCAGCGGGGGACAGGGGGCTGGAAACACCATATATTTT.

This rearrangement joins TRBV9 to TRBJ1-1, with 10 nucleotides matching TRBD1. The CDR3 is 15 amino acids. J was trimmed by 3 bases and V by 4 bases; bases with no gene match: 6. CDR1 and CDR2 from the germline V gene are SGDLS and YYNGEE. CDR3 DNA: TGTGCCAGCAGCCCAGGGACAGGGGTGGACACTGAAGCTTTCTTT. Protein sequence: CASSPGTGVDTEAFF. Drawing the rest from reference TRBV9 and TRBJ1-1, the complete variable domain is DSGVTQTPKHLITATGQRVTLRCSPRSGDLSVYWYQQSLDQGLQFLIQYYNGEERAKGNILERFSAQQFPDLHSELNLSSLELGDSALYFCASSPGTGVDTEAFFGQGTRLTVV.

This clone appeared once. V usage is TRBV6-1 and J usage is TRBJ2-1; TRBD2 matches at 11 bases. CDR3 size: 13 residues. V shed 6 bases and J 8 bases; nucleotides not matched to a gene: 3. CDR1 MNHNS and CDR2 SASEGT come from the germline V gene. The chain's CDR3 is CASRPLAGDEQFF. As DNA, the CDR3 is TGTGCCAGCAGGCCACTAGCGGGAGATGAGCAGTTCTTC.

The CDR3 here is CASPGRVNAAEAFF. For the CDR3, the DNA is TGTGCCAGCCCAGGCAGGGTGAATGCCGCTGAAGCTTTCTTT. The V gene is TRBV2, the J gene TRBJ1-1; maybe TRBD1 (5 bases). This CDR3 comprises 14 residues. Germline V gene data show CDR1 as SNHLY and CDR2 as FYNNEI. Trimming left V 8 bases short and J 6 bases short, with 19 bases between.

This chain joins TRBV19 and TRBJ2-5; the match to TRBD1 covers 9 bases. The ends lost 3 bases at V and 5 bases at J; junction bases unmatched: 13. CDR3 size: 17 residues. CDR1 and CDR2 from the germline V gene are LNHDA and SQIVND (reference sequence). CDR3 in amino acids: CASSIRMGQGEGETQYF. The CDR3 coding sequence is TGTGCCAGTAGTATTAGAATGGGACAGGGAGAAGGGGAGACCCAGTACTTC.

The chain recombines TRBV11-2 with TRBJ2-1, with D uncertain. Germline assignment: CDR1 SGHAT and CDR2 FQNNGV. This CDR3 has 18 amino acids. V lost 1 base and J 7 bases, leaving 23 bases between the germline ends. In nucleotides, the CDR3 is TGTGCCAGCAGCTTAGTAAGGGCAGGTTCCCGACCCGGGAATGAGCAGTTCTTC. Amino acid sequence: CASSLVRAGSRPGNEQFF.

The chain employs TRBV7-9 and TRBJ2-7; a weak D match, TRBD2 (5 bases). Germline V gene data show CDR1 as SEHNR and CDR2 as FQNEAQ (reference sequence). The CDR3 sequence is 13 residues long. Trimming cost V 2 bases and J 3 bases, with 8 bases left between them. CDR3 in amino acids: CASSLKGDYEQYF. For the CDR3, the DNA is TGTGCCAGCAGCTTAAAGGGAGACTACGAGCAGTACTTC.

CDR3 region: CASSSLGGVNQPQHF. CDR3 sequence (DNA): TGTGCCAGCAGTTCCCTAGGGGGAGTTAATCAGCCCCAGCATTTT. The chain couples TRBV6-5 to TRBJ1-5, with D possibly matching TRBD1 (6 bases). V lost 4 bases to trimming and J lost 4 bases, with 14 bases between them. Germline V gene data show CDR1 as MNHEY and CDR2 as SVGAGI. This CDR3 contains 15 residues.

The chain has TRBV13 and TRBJ2-3, with a possible D match to TRBD2 (5 bases). The V and J ends lost 5 bases and 6 bases respectively, with 15 bases between them. Germline V gene lookup returns CDR1 PRHDT and CDR2 FYEKMQ (reference sequence). CDR3 size: 14 residues. CDR3 in DNA: TGTGCCAGCAGCGGCCGGGGTCCAGCCGATACGCAGTATTTT. This sequence encodes CASSGRGPADTQYF.

The CDR3 loop reads CASSYVRSFSGNTIYF. As DNA, the CDR3 is TGTGCCAGCAGTTACGTCAGGTCATTCTCTGGAAACACCATATATTTT. This rearrangement joins TRBV6-5 to TRBJ1-3, with D unresolved. Trimming removed 2 bases from V and 0 bases from J, with 11 bases in between. The CDR3 has 16 residues. The germline CDR1 and CDR2 sequences are MNHEY and SVGAGI.

In its sample, this clone was seen once. The chain employs TRBV7-9 and TRBJ2-7, with D perhaps TRBD2 (5 bases). CDR1 and CDR2 from the germline V gene are SEHNR and FQNEAQ (reference sequence). This CDR3 is built from 14 residues. V was trimmed by 1 base and J by 6 bases, leaving 13 bases between them. Written as DNA, the CDR3 is TGTGCCAGCAGCTTAGACTCGGCTGGGAGCGAGCAGTACTTC. As protein: CASSLDSAGSEQYF. Full variable domain (missing parts from reference TRBV7-9 and TRBJ2-7): DTGVSQNPRHKITKRGQNVTFRCDPISEHNRLYWYRQTLGQGPEFLTYFQNEAQLEKSRLLSDRFSAERPKGSFSTLEIQRTEQGDSAMYLCASSLDSAGSEQYFGPGTRLTVT.

The chain has TRBV7-9 and TRBJ1-2, with D unclear. The CDR3 has 11 residues. CDR1 and CDR2 from the germline V gene are SEHNR and FQNEAQ (reference sequence). V was cut by 2 bases and J by 7 bases, with 5 bases left in between. CDR3 in amino acids: CASSLRPGYTF. The CDR3 DNA reads TGTGCCAGCAGCTTAAGGCCTGGCTACACCTTC. The full variable domain, its missing parts supplied by reference TRBV7-9 and TRBJ1-2, is DTGVSQNPRHKITKRGQNVTFRCDPISEHNRLYWYRQTLGQGPEFLTYFQNEAQLEKSRLLSDRFSAERPKGSFSTLEIQRTEQGDSAMYLCASSLRPGYTFGSGTRLTVV.